These T cell receptor beta chains were read from a single sample in a study of blood T cell repertoires in COVID-19. Profiling relied on immunoSEQ multiplex PCR, and the TCRdb table lists in-frame clones only, not all of them. The sample holds about 39,000 clones, roughly 80% seen once. The sample comprised peripheral blood. The receptors originated from a man aged 55 to 70 in a cohort sampled during active COVID-19. The CDR3 runs from the conserved cysteine through the conserved F or W. A D gene is named only where the DNA matches it firmly. Size values are once, few and many counts, or a class for expanded clones, and some rows have none.

V gene,D gene,J gene,clone size,CDR3 DNA,CDR3 protein
TRBV28,-,TRBJ1-2,-,TGTGCCAGCAGTACGGAGGGTGGCTACACCTTC,CASSTEGGYTF
TRBV7-9,-,TRBJ2-6,once,TGTGCCAGCCGGTCTGGGGCCAACGTCCTGACTTTC,CASRSGANVLTF
TRBV7-2,TRBD1,TRBJ2-2,-,TGTGCCAGCAGCTTAGTAGGGGGCAGATCCGGGGAGCTGTTTTTT,CASSLVGGRSGELFF
TRBV9,-,TRBJ2-3,few,TGTGCCAGCAGCGCGGGGAGCCGCACAGATACGCAGTATTTT,CASSAGSRTDTQYF
TRBV24-1,-,TRBJ2-5,-,TGTGCCACCAGTGATAACGGGCAGGGGAGTCGAGAGACCCAGTACTTC,CATSDNGQGSRETQYF
TRBV6-5,TRBD1,TRBJ1-5,-,TGTGCCAGCAGGGGACAGAGTCCTAATCAGCCCCAGCATTTT,CASRGQSPNQPQHF
TRBV5-4,-,TRBJ2-1,-,TGTGCCAGCAGCTCCTACAGGGTTGAGCAGTTCTTC,CASSSYRVEQFF
TRBV2,-,TRBJ2-5,-,TGTGCCAGCAAGATGTCCCAGGGCGTGGAGACCCAGTACTTC,CASKMSQGVETQYF
TRBV12-3/TRBV12-4,TRBD1,TRBJ1-2,-,TGTGCCAGCAGCAGGGGGCGCGGCTATGGCTACACCTTC,CASSRGRGYGYTF
TRBV28,TRBD2,TRBJ2-7,few,TGTGCCAGCAGTCCTATCGAGACTAGCAACTACGAGCAGTACTTC,CASSPIETSNYEQYF
TRBV4-1,TRBD2,TRBJ2-1,-,TGCGCCAGCAGCCAAGTCTCCCGGGACTACTCCTACAATGAGCAGTTCTTC,CASSQVSRDYSYNEQFF
TRBV3-1/TRBV3-2,TRBD2,TRBJ2-1,-,TGTGCCAGCAGGGGACTAGCGGGGGCCTACAATGAGCAGTTCTTC,CASRGLAGAYNEQFF
TRBV6-6,-,TRBJ1-2,-,TGTGCCAGCAGTTACCGTCGGGATGGCTACACCTTC,CASSYRRDGYTF
TRBV28,-,TRBJ1-4,-,TGTGCCAGCAGTTTGCCTACAGGTGATGAAAAACTGTTTTTT,CASSLPTGDEKLFF
TRBV27,-,TRBJ2-5,-,TGTGCCAGCAGTCCAAACCGGGGGCGGGTGCGGGGGAGCCAAGAGACCCAGTACTTC,CASSPNRGRVRGSQETQYF
TRBV7-9,TRBD1,TRBJ1-4,once,TGTGCCAGCAGCTTCCGGACAGGGGCAAATGAAAAACTGTTTTTT,CASSFRTGANEKLFF
TRBV10-2,-,TRBJ1-6,-,TGCGCCAGCAGTGCGGGGGGGTGGAATTCACCCCTCCACTTT,CASSAGGWNSPLHF
TRBV28,TRBD1,TRBJ1-2,-,TGTGCCAGCACATACACACAGGGGGCCAGAAACTATGGCTACACCTTC,CASTYTQGARNYGYTF
TRBV5-4,TRBD2,TRBJ2-3,-,TGTGCCAGCAGAGGAAGGAAGCGGGGGGGTAGCACAGATACGCAGTATTTT,CASRGRKRGGSTDTQYF
TRBV6-1,-,TRBJ2-5,-,TGTGCCAGCAGTGAAGCGAGGCGGGCCCAGTACTTC,CASSEARRAQYF
TRBV18,TRBD2,TRBJ2-7,-,TGTGCCAGCTCACCTTCGACCCTAGCGGGCTCCTACGAGCAGTACTTC,CASSPSTLAGSYEQYF
TRBV7-5,-,TRBJ2-1,-,TGTGCCAGAAGCGACCCGGATGACTGTCCTAGGTACAATGAGCAGTTCTTC,CARSDPDDCPRYNEQFF
TRBV7-9,TRBD1,TRBJ1-2,-,TGTGCCAGCAGCCCCGGACAGGGGACCTATGGCTACACCTTC,CASSPGQGTYGYTF
TRBV7-9,-,TRBJ2-7,-,TGTGCCAGCAGCTCGCCCGGGGGTTACGAGCAGTACTTC,CASSSPGGYEQYF
TRBV18,-,TRBJ2-7,-,TGTGCCAGCTCACGGGGGGGCCCCTACGAGCAGTACTTC,CASSRGGPYEQYF
TRBV30,-,TRBJ2-6,-,TGTGCCTGGACCTCGGTGGCCAACGTCCTGACTTTC,CAWTSVANVLTF
TRBV21-1,-,TRBJ2-5,-,TGTGCCAGCAGCCAGGGGTGGCAGACCCAGTACTTC,CASSQGWQTQYF
TRBV18,-,TRBJ2-7,-,TGTGCCAGCTCACCTGGGGAGGTCTACGAGCAGTACTTC,CASSPGEVYEQYF
TRBV6-6,-,TRBJ2-3,-,TGTGCCAGCAGCGCCTCCACAGGGGGGGGCGGGAATACGCAGTATTTT,CASSASTGGGGNTQYF
TRBV3-1/TRBV3-2,-,TRBJ1-3,-,TGTGCCAGCAGCTTACCGGGGAGGTACCGAAACACCATATATTTT,CASSLPGRYRNTIYF
TRBV6-5,-,TRBJ1-6,-,TGTGCGACCAACACGGGTAATTCACCCCTCCACTTT,CATNTGNSPLHF
TRBV9,TRBD2,TRBJ2-7,-,TGTGCCAGCAGCGGACTAGCGGGGGGCCCGCAGTACTTC,CASSGLAGGPQYF
TRBV3-1/TRBV3-2,TRBD2,TRBJ2-5,-,TGTGCCAGCAGACAAGAAGGCGGGGGGACCCAGTACTTC,CASRQEGGGTQYF
TRBV28,-,TRBJ1-6,-,TGTGCCAGCAGCGGGACAACAGGGCTGTCACCCCTCCACTTT,CASSGTTGLSPLHF
TRBV11-2,-,TRBJ2-3,-,TGTGCCAGCAGCTCTGGCGGGGGCACAGATACGCAGTATTTT,CASSSGGGTDTQYF
TRBV10-3,-,TRBJ2-5,-,TGTGCCATCAGTGTAGGGGGACAAGAGACCCAGTACTTC,CAISVGGQETQYF
TRBV5-6,TRBD1,TRBJ2-5,few,TGTGCCAGCAGCTCCGGGACAGGGTCGGAGACCCAGTACTTC,CASSSGTGSETQYF
TRBV11-2,TRBD2,TRBJ2-5,-,TGTGCCAGCAGCCCGAGCGGGGGGTGGGAGACCCAGTACTTC,CASSPSGGWETQYF
TRBV7-2,-,TRBJ1-5,-,TGTGCCAGCAGCTTAGGGACGACAGGAGGTAGCAATCAGCCCCAGCATTTT,CASSLGTTGGSNQPQHF
TRBV29-1,TRBD1,TRBJ2-5,-,TGCAGCGGCATGACAGGGGTTCGTGAGACCCAGTACTTC,CSGMTGVRETQYF
TRBV5-4,-,TRBJ2-5,once,TGTGCCAGCACCTACGACAGGGGAGGGGTGGAGACCCAGTACTTC,CASTYDRGGVETQYF
TRBV7-2,TRBD2,TRBJ2-1,-,TGTGCCAGCAGCTTCGGGGGGGATCGATACAATGAGCAGTTCTTC,CASSFGGDRYNEQFF
TRBV7-6,TRBD2,TRBJ2-2,once,TGTGCCAGCAGCGCGAGCGGGAGAGGTACCGGGGAGCTGTTTTTT,CASSASGRGTGELFF
TRBV19,TRBD1,TRBJ2-5,-,TGTGCCAGTAGTATACGGACGTGGACGGGACAGCAAGAGACCCAGTACTTC,CASSIRTWTGQQETQYF
TRBV29-1,-,TRBJ2-3,-,TGCAGTATTGGGAGGTCCTTAGCCGGCACAGATACGCAGTATTTT,CSIGRSLAGTDTQYF
TRBV30,-,TRBJ1-1,few,TGTGCCTGGAAGACCCTACCAGGGATGAACACTGAAGCTTTCTTT,CAWKTLPGMNTEAFF
TRBV9,TRBD1,TRBJ1-6,-,TGTGCCAGCTCACCGGGACAGGGTGGAAATTCACCCCTCCACTTT,CASSPGQGGNSPLHF
TRBV30,-,TRBJ1-4,-,TGTGCCGGAGTTCGGGATGAAAAACTGTTTTTT,CAGVRDEKLFF
TRBV7-9,TRBD2,TRBJ2-1,-,TGTGCCAGCAGCCTCAGGACTAGCGGCATCAATGAGCAGTTCTTC,CASSLRTSGINEQFF
TRBV3-1/TRBV3-2,TRBD2,TRBJ2-1,-,TGTGCGACTAGCGGATACAATGAGCAGTTCTTC,CATSGYNEQFF